The rows below give T cell receptor beta chains drawn from one sample of a study of blood T cell repertoires in COVID-19. Generated by immunoSEQ multiplex PCR, the TCRdb table keeps only in-frame clones and is missing some. The table lists about 250,000 clones, about 88% of them singletons, with about 3% in the top ten. The specimen sequenced was PBMCs or T cells enriched from blood (not recorded which). The source of these receptors is a woman in her 50s who had recovered from COVID-19. CDR3s include the opening cysteine and the closing phenylalanine or tryptophan. A D gene is named only where the DNA matches it firmly. The size entry is marked missing in some rows and otherwise reads once, few, many or a size class.

v_call,clone_size,j_call,d_call,cdr3_nt,cdr3_aa
TRBV11-2,.,TRBJ2-2,TRBD2,TGTGCCAGCAGCTTAGGGCCGGGACTAGCGGGAACAGGGGAGCTGTTTTTT,CASSLGPGLAGTGELFF
TRBV7-2,.,TRBJ2-5,.,TGTGCCAGCAGCTTAAGCGCTGTCCTGAGGGAGACCCAGTACTTC,CASSLSAVLRETQYF
TRBV13,.,TRBJ1-4,.,TGTGCCAGTCAGGCGAGGTCGTCGGGGGAAAAACTGTTTTTT,CASQARSSGEKLFF
TRBV5-1,.,TRBJ2-5,.,TGCGCCAGCAGCCTCGACAGGCCCGAGACCCAGTACTTC,CASSLDRPETQYF
TRBV28,few,TRBJ1-4,.,TGTGCCAGCAGTTTATTTCCGCGGGGAAAGGAAAAACTGTTTTTT,CASSLFPRGKEKLFF
TRBV20-1,once,TRBJ1-5,.,TGCAGTGCTTCTGCGGAGCAGCCCCAGCATTTT,CSASAEQPQHF
TRBV5-4,.,TRBJ1-1,.,TGTGCCAGCAGGACATCCGGGACACAGAACACTGAAGCTTTCTTT,CASRTSGTQNTEAFF
TRBV28,.,TRBJ2-2,TRBD2,TGTGCCAGTTCCGTAGCGGGAGGGATCACCGGGGAGCTGTTTTTT,CASSVAGGITGELFF
TRBV28,.,TRBJ1-2,.,TGTGCCAGCAGTTTTGGAGCTAACTATGGCTACACCTTC,CASSFGANYGYTF
TRBV7-3,.,TRBJ2-7,.,TGTGCCAGCAGCTTAGGCAACTCCTACGAGCAGTACTTC,CASSLGNSYEQYF
TRBV2,once,TRBJ2-5,TRBD2,TGTGCCAGCAGTTACACAACTAGCGTCGGTGGCGAGACCCAGTACTTC,CASSYTTSVGGETQYF
TRBV28,.,TRBJ2-4,.,TGTGCCAGCAAGCAGGGGTTAGCCAAAAACATTCAGTACTTC,CASKQGLAKNIQYF
TRBV7-2,.,TRBJ2-3,TRBD2,TGTGCCAGCAGCCCAGGACTAGCGGGAAGCACAGATACGCAGTATTTT,CASSPGLAGSTDTQYF
TRBV7-6,.,TRBJ2-1,TRBD2,TGTGCCAGCAGCTCCCAGACTAGCGGTTACAATGAGCAGTTCTTC,CASSSQTSGYNEQFF
TRBV4-3,.,TRBJ2-5,TRBD2,TGCGCCAGCAGCCAAGATTCTGGGAGGGGTTGGGAGACCCAGTACTTC,CASSQDSGRGWETQYF
TRBV28,.,TRBJ1-3,.,TGTGCCAGCAGTCTGAATGGGGCGGACACCATATATTTT,CASSLNGADTIYF
TRBV5-5,.,TRBJ1-5,TRBD1,TGTGCCAGCAGCTTGGTTATCGGACAGGCTCGGTTCAAGCCCCAGCATTTT,CASSLVIGQARFKPQHF
TRBV5-1,.,TRBJ2-2,TRBD2,TGCGCCAGCAGCCCCGGACTAGCGGGAGGTGCCGGGGAGCTGTTTTTT,CASSPGLAGGAGELFF
TRBV6-5,.,TRBJ1-6,TRBD1,TGTGCCAGCAGTTACAAGGGACAGAGTAATTCACCCCTCCACTTT,CASSYKGQSNSPLHF
TRBV6-5,.,TRBJ2-7,.,TGTGCCAGCAGGGGGAGCGCTCCCTCCTACGAGCAGTACTTC,CASRGSAPSYEQYF
TRBV3-1/TRBV3-2,.,TRBJ1-3,.,TGTGCCAGCAGCCAAGCAGGGCATGGAAACACCATATATTTT,CASSQAGHGNTIYF
TRBV30,.,TRBJ1-5,.,TGTGCCTGGAACAGGGGCAATCAGCCCCAGCATTTT,CAWNRGNQPQHF
TRBV28,.,TRBJ1-2,.,TGTGCCAGCGCTACAGGGTGGGCGATTGCGGGTGGCTACACCTTC,CASATGWAIAGGYTF
TRBV28,.,TRBJ2-1,.,TGTGCCAGCAGTGAGCTGAATGAGCAGTTCTTC,CASSELNEQFF
TRBV10-3,.,TRBJ2-1,TRBD1,TGTGCCATCAGTGTGGGGGACAGGGTAATCAATGAGCAGTTCTTC,CAISVGDRVINEQFF
TRBV7-3,.,TRBJ2-1,.,TGTGCCAGCAGCTTAACTCCAATGGGGAGGGGGTCCTACAATGAGCAGTTCTTC,CASSLTPMGRGSYNEQFF
TRBV13,once,TRBJ1-1,.,TGTGCCAGCAGCTTAAGAGGGGTCGGGAGCACTGAAGCTTTCTTT,CASSLRGVGSTEAFF
TRBV28,.,TRBJ1-4,.,TGTGCCAGCCAGGAACCCGGTTTCGGTGAAAAACTGTTTTTT,CASQEPGFGEKLFF
TRBV5-4,.,TRBJ2-3,TRBD2,TGTGCCAGCAGGCAGAAACTAGCGGGAGAGGTGGATACGCAGTATTTT,CASRQKLAGEVDTQYF
TRBV6-5,once,TRBJ1-2,TRBD1,TGTGCCAGCACCACGGGACAGGGGGTTAACTATGGCTACACCTTC,CASTTGQGVNYGYTF
TRBV12-2,.,TRBJ2-7,.,TGTGCAAGTCGCCCGAACCCCCGGGTAAGGACAGGCGGTGGAGCCTACGAGCAGTACTTC,CASRPNPRVRTGGGAYEQYF
TRBV11-2,.,TRBJ2-4,TRBD1,TGTGCCAGCAGCTTAGGGGGACAGGGGTCAGAGTACTTC,CASSLGGQGSEYF
TRBV7-2,.,TRBJ2-3,TRBD1,TGTGCCAGCAGCTTAGTTACAGGGGGCAAAGATACGCAGTATTTT,CASSLVTGGKDTQYF
TRBV24-1,.,TRBJ1-1,.,TGTGCCACCAGTGATTTGGGGACACCCCCTGAAGCTTTCTTT,CATSDLGTPPEAFF
TRBV6-2/TRBV6-3,.,TRBJ2-1,TRBD1,TGTGCCAGCAGTTTCTCCGGGACAGCCATATACAATGAGCAGTTCTTC,CASSFSGTAIYNEQFF
TRBV24-1,.,TRBJ2-3,.,TGTGCCACCAGACCCTTTGGAGCAGATACGCAGTATTTT,CATRPFGADTQYF
TRBV7-8,once,TRBJ1-1,.,TGTGCCAGCAGCTCGTATCGCAGGAAGAACACTGAAGCTTTCTTT,CASSSYRRKNTEAFF
TRBV29-1,few,TRBJ1-3,.,TGCAGCGTGGGAGGACCCCCCGTAAACACCATATATTTT,CSVGGPPVNTIYF
TRBV19,.,TRBJ2-3,TRBD2,TGTGCCAGTAGTACTAGCGGGTACACAGATACGCAGTATTTT,CASSTSGYTDTQYF
TRBV3-1/TRBV3-2,.,TRBJ1-2,TRBD1,TGTGCCAGCAGCCTAGACAGGGGGCGAGCCTATGGCTACACCTTC,CASSLDRGRAYGYTF
TRBV27,.,TRBJ1-4,TRBD1,TGTGCCAGCAGTTCCACCGGGACAGGGAAGGAAAAACTGTTTTTT,CASSSTGTGKEKLFF
TRBV28,.,TRBJ1-5,TRBD1,TGTGCCAGCAGGCCAACCGGGACAGGGGGACTCAATCAGCCCCAGCATTTT,CASRPTGTGGLNQPQHF
TRBV27,.,TRBJ2-1,.,TGTGCCAGCAGTTTTTGGCCTCCTCAGTACAATGAGCAGTTCTTC,CASSFWPPQYNEQFF
TRBV5-1,once,TRBJ1-3,TRBD1,TGCGCCAGCAGCTTGGGGGACAGAAGCTCTGGAAACACCATATATTTT,CASSLGDRSSGNTIYF
TRBV28,.,TRBJ1-5,.,TGTGCCAGCAGATCCTCGGGGGTAAGAGATCAGCCCCAGCATTTT,CASRSSGVRDQPQHF
TRBV4-2,few,TRBJ1-1,.,TGTGCCAGCAGCCAAGTGGCTGACACTGAAGCTTTCTTT,CASSQVADTEAFF
TRBV23-1,.,TRBJ2-5,.,TGCGCCAGCAGTCAAGAGAGGGCTGGGCAAGAGACCCAGTACTTC,CASSQERAGQETQYF
TRBV11-2,.,TRBJ2-3,TRBD1,TGTGCCAGCAGCTTGGGGACAGGGGGCGGTACGCAGTATTTT,CASSLGTGGGTQYF
TRBV9,.,TRBJ1-2,TRBD1,TGTGCCAGCAGCGTAGGGGTTACAGGGGCTAACTATGGCTACACCTTC,CASSVGVTGANYGYTF
TRBV5-5,.,TRBJ1-1,.,TGTGCCAGCAGCTTGGGATGGGCGAACACTGAAGCTTTCTTT,CASSLGWANTEAFF
TRBV7-3,.,TRBJ2-2,TRBD1,TGTGCCAGCAGCTCGCTAGGGACAGGGATTACCGGGGAGCTGTTTTTT,CASSSLGTGITGELFF
TRBV29-1,.,TRBJ1-1,TRBD1,TGCAGCACCTGGGACAGGGGTGGCACTGAAGCTTTCTTT,CSTWDRGGTEAFF
TRBV18,once,TRBJ1-1,TRBD1,TGTGCCAGCTCATCATACAGGGGGGCCACTGAAGCTTTCTTT,CASSSYRGATEAFF
TRBV5-5,.,TRBJ1-1,TRBD1,TGTGCCAGCAGCTTGGAGGGGACAGGGGGCGCGGAGACTGAAGCTTTCTTT,CASSLEGTGGAETEAFF
TRBV7-8,.,TRBJ2-1,TRBD2,TGTGCCAGCAGCTCAAAGGGACTGGGGAACGTCTTCGAGGGGAGGGCACACAATGAGCAGTTCTTC,CASSSKGLGNVFEGRAHNEQFF
TRBV7-8,.,TRBJ2-1,TRBD2,TGTGCCAGCAGCTTAGTGGCTAGCGGGAGGGCCTCGTTTGGGAACAATGAGCAGTTCTTC,CASSLVASGRASFGNNEQFF
TRBV24-1,.,TRBJ2-1,TRBD2,TGTGCCACCAGTGTCGCGGGACTAGGCCATGAGCAGTTCTTC,CATSVAGLGHEQFF
TRBV11-2,.,TRBJ2-3,TRBD2,TGTGCCAGCAGCTTAGAGAGCGGGAGGGTCACAGATACGCAGTATTTT,CASSLESGRVTDTQYF
TRBV5-8,once,TRBJ2-1,TRBD2,TGTGCCAGCAGCTTGGGGACTAGCGGAAAGCAGTTCTTC,CASSLGTSGKQFF
TRBV6-2/TRBV6-3,.,TRBJ2-3,TRBD1,TGTGCCAGCAGTTACGCCGAGGTCGGACAGGGAACGACAGATACGCAGTATTTT,CASSYAEVGQGTTDTQYF